The 18 T cell receptor beta chains listed next were all sequenced from one sample in a study of naive and memory T cell subsets. Two oligonucleotides, mixed equimolar, formed the beta constant-region primer covering TRBC1 and TRBC2. TCRdb fed the UMI-ligation and nested PCR reads into MiXCR, producing one record per CDR3 protein. The table includes about 85,000 distinct CDR3 sequences, under 15% detected once. The sample taken for sequencing was central memory CD4+ T cells from blood. The receptors were gathered from a human donor in good health.

CDR3 DNA sequence: TGTGCCAGCAGTCCATCCTATCGACGGGAAGAGACCCAGTACTTC. Protein product: CASSPSYRREETQYF. This sequence joins TRBV6-5 and TRBJ2-5, with D hard to call. Germline loops: CDR1 MNHEY, CDR2 SVGAGI. The CDR3 runs to 15 residues. Trimming removed 5 bases at V and 3 bases at J, with 16 bases between.

This clonotype was observed many times. The chain recombines TRBV29-1 with TRBJ2-7; TRBD1 aligns across 12 bases. The CDR3 is 14 amino acids. Trimming removed 2 bases from V and 7 bases from J; junction bases left unmatched: 6. The germline gives CDR1 SQVTM, CDR2 ANQGSEA. The CDR3: CSVEPGQGAREQYF. In nucleotides, the CDR3 is TGCAGCGTTGAACCGGGACAGGGGGCCCGTGAGCAGTACTTC.

This clonotype was observed a handful of times. The chain is built from TRBV10-3 and TRBJ2-2, with D possibly being TRBD2 (6 bases). The CDR3 is made up of 14 amino acids. V lost 7 bases, J lost 6 bases, and 15 bases lay in between. Germline V lookup: CDR1 ENHRY, CDR2 SYGVKD. CDR3 amino acids: CAIKWDSLAGELFF. CDR3 nucleotides: TGTGCCATCAAGTGGGACTCCCTGGCCGGGGAGCTGTTTTTT.

This sequence joins TRBV27 and TRBJ2-3, with 13 bases that match TRBD2. The trim removed 3 bases at V and 0 bases at J, leaving 0 bases unmatched. From germline, CDR1 is MNHEY and CDR2 SMNVEV (reference sequence). This CDR3 region has 16 residues. The CDR3 region is CASSLTSGRSTDTQYF. Written as DNA, the CDR3 is TGTGCCAGCAGTTTGACTAGCGGGAGGAGCACAGATACGCAGTATTTT.

The J gene is TRBJ1-3, the V gene TRBV9, with no clear D. V lost 1 base and J lost 0, with 8 bases in between. CDR1 and CDR2 from the germline V gene are SGDLS and YYNGEE. The CDR3 totals 15 residues. DNA for the CDR3: TGTGCCAGCAGCGTAAGCGGCCTCTCTGGAAACACCATATATTTT. It codes for CASSVSGLSGNTIYF.

This clonotype turned up a few times. This chain uses TRBV20-1 with TRBJ2-1; a possible D gene is TRBD1 (6 bases). Looked up from germline, CDR1 is DFQATT and CDR2 is SNEGSKA (reference sequence). V gave up 6 bases and J gave up 10 bases, with 19 bases separating them. This CDR3 has 13 amino acids. This CDR3 reads CSALAGGRGEQFF. Written as DNA, the CDR3 is TGCAGTGCCTTAGCTGGGGGCCGTGGGGAGCAGTTCTTC.

This clonotype came up many times. V is TRBV6-5 and J is TRBJ2-1; D unresolved. V was cut by 7 bases and J by 11 bases, with 3 bases left in between. The CDR3 sequence is 8 residues long. Germline CDR1 reads MNHEY; CDR2 reads SVGAGI. CDR3: CASTKQFF. For the CDR3, the DNA is TGTGCCAGCACCAAGCAGTTCTTC.

This clonotype was counted many times. J is TRBJ1-1 and V is TRBV12-3 or TRBV12-4, with D possibly being TRBD1 (6 bases). Trimming took 5 bases from V and 4 from J, leaving 11 bases between them. CDR3 length equals 13 residues. The CDR3 region is CASSRQGTTEAFF. The CDR3 DNA reads as TGTGCCAGCAGTCGTCAGGGGACCACTGAAGCTTTCTTT.

This clonotype was seen a few times. The chain recombines TRBV5-1 with TRBJ2-6; D is uncertain. Germline V lookup: CDR1 SGHRS, CDR2 YFSETQ. V was shortened by 1 base and J by 3 bases, with 11 bases between the two germline ends. The CDR3 spans 16 residues. The CDR3 is CASSLKTARGANVLTF. DNA of the CDR3: TGCGCCAGCAGCTTGAAAACGGCTCGTGGGGCCAACGTCCTGACTTTC. The variable domain in full, completed from reference TRBV5-1 and TRBJ2-6, reads KAGVTQTPRYLIKTRGQQVTLSCSPISGHRSVSWYQQTPGQGLQFLFEYFSETQRNKGNFPGRFSGRQFSNSRSEMNVSTLELGDSALYLCASSLKTARGANVLTFGAGSRLTVL.

This clonotype was seen a handful of times. The genes are TRBV18 and TRBJ1-5; 7 bases align to TRBD1. After removal of 1 base from V and 4 bases from J, the junction contained 4 bases not matched to a gene. CDR1 is KGHSH, CDR2 LQKENI, per germline. The CDR3 consists of 15 residues. DNA for the CDR3: TGTGCCAGCTCACCACAGGCCAGGGGGAATCAGCCCCAGCATTTT. Encoded protein: CASSPQARGNQPQHF.

This clonotype came up many times. The chain recombines TRBV7-2 with TRBJ1-4; D is undetermined. V lost 5 bases and J lost 10, with 11 bases in between. Germline CDR1 is SGHTA and CDR2 is FQGNSA. The CDR3 is made up of 12 amino acids. DNA of the CDR3: TGTGCCAGCAGCGGGCCCAAGGGAAAACTGTTTTTT. It codes for CASSGPKGKLFF.

The gene calls are TRBV18 and TRBJ1-2; 8 bases map to TRBD1. J was trimmed by 4 bases and V by 6 bases; bases with no gene match: 7. The CDR3 totals 14 residues. Germline V gene data show CDR1 as KGHSH and CDR2 as LQKENI. In DNA, the CDR3 is TGTGCCAGCTCCCAGCCCGGACAGGGCTATGGCTACACCTTC. Residues: CASSQPGQGYGYTF.

This rearrangement joins TRBV21-1 to TRBJ2-1; TRBD1, the table's D call, lacks a check against the DNA. TRBV21-1 is a pseudogene. This CDR3 contains 17 residues. The CDR3 DNA follows: TGTGCCAGCAGCAAAGATCGAAGTAAACAGGGGGTGGGTTTTCGGTTCTTC. Amino acids: CASSKDRSKQGVGFRFF.

The V call is TRBV29-1, the J call TRBJ1-4; 10 bases map to TRBD1. V gave up 5 bases and J gave up 0 bases; unmatched junction bases: 6. This CDR3 has 16 amino acids. Germline CDR1 and CDR2: SQVTM and ANQGSEA. CDR3 DNA: TGCAGCGTTACGGACAGGGGGTCCGCAACTAATGAAAAACTGTTTTTT. Translating gives CSVTDRGSATNEKLFF. The full variable domain, completed using reference TRBV29-1 and TRBJ1-4, is SAVISQKPSRDICQRGTSLTIQCQVDSQVTMMFWYRQQPGQSLTLIATANQGSEATYESGFVIDKFPISRPNLTFSTLTVSNMSPEDSSIYLCSVTDRGSATNEKLFFGSGTQLSVL.

This clonotype has at least ten counts. The J gene is TRBJ1-1, the V gene TRBV29-1; D uncertain. Between the trimmed V and J ends, which lost 0 bases and 10 bases, there was a span of 6 bases. The CDR3 runs 10 residues. The germline CDR1 and CDR2 sequences are SQVTM and ANQGSEA. In DNA form, the CDR3 reads TGCAGCGTTGAAGATCGTGTAGCTTTCTTT. Protein product: CSVEDRVAFF.

In this sample, this clonotype turned up a few times. CDR3 nucleotide sequence: TGTGCCAGCAGCCGGGACAGACCCCCTGAAGCTTTCTTT. Its translation: CASSRDRPPEAFF. V usage is TRBV12-3 or TRBV12-4 and J usage is TRBJ1-1; 7 bases agree with TRBD1. The V gene end was trimmed by 6 bases and the J gene end by 6 bases; junction bases not matched to a gene: 7. This CDR3 has 13 residues.

This clonotype was counted ten times or more. The V call is TRBV29-1, the J call TRBJ2-1, with TRBD1 matching 9 bases. The CDR3 has 15 residues. Germline CDR1 is SQVTM and CDR2 is ANQGSEA. Losses at the gene ends were 6 bases for V and 0 bases for J; bases not matched to a gene: 6. The CDR3 nucleotides are TGCAGCGTCTATGCGACAGGGGGCTCCTACAATGAGCAGTTCTTC. Its translation: CSVYATGGSYNEQFF.

This clonotype was seen once. The chain carries TRBV18 and TRBJ1-1; 7 nucleotides match TRBD1. V gave up 6 bases and J gave up 9 bases; unmatched junction bases: 7. CDR3 length equals 12 residues. Looked up from germline, CDR1 is KGHSH and CDR2 is LQKENI. Here the CDR3 reads CASSYDRAQAFF. The CDR3 DNA reads as TGTGCCAGCTCGTACGACAGGGCCCAAGCTTTCTTT.